This T cell receptor beta chain was sequenced for a study of blood T cell repertoires in COVID-19. Overall study context: There were acute and convalescent COVID-19 samples, and they came from the United States, Italy and Spain. T cells, B-cell-depleted T cells, or PBMCs provided the cDNA or gDNA that served as material.

TCRdb keeps only in-frame clones here, not all; method: immunoSEQ multiplex PCR. The sample carries tens of thousands of clones, around 80% recorded once. V was pared by 0 bases and J by 5 bases, with 14 bases of the junction left unmatched. Germline V gene lookup returns CDR1 SGHVS and CDR2 FNYEAQ. CDR3 length: 18 amino acids. The chain employs TRBV7-6 and TRBJ2-7; 9 bases map to TRBD2. The specimen was peripheral blood. This TCR came from a woman older than 75 with acute or convalescent COVID-19. CDR3: CASSLAKGLSGRPHEQYF. The CDR3 DNA follows: TGTGCCAGCAGCTTAGCAAAGGGCTTGAGCGGGAGGCCCCACGAGCAGTACTTC.